The rows below give T cell receptor beta chains drawn from one sample of a study of blood T cell repertoires in COVID-19. The assay was immunoSEQ multiplex PCR, and TCRdb's table has in-frame clones only and misses some. The data show 250,000 to 300,000 clones, roughly 88% seen once. Sequenced sample: PBMCs or T cells enriched from blood (not recorded which). The receptors were sampled from a woman between 40 and 50 years old with acute COVID-19. Both conserved end residues are part of each CDR3. Each record gives: clone size, D gene, J gene, V gene, CDR3 DNA, CDR3 protein. A D gene is named only where the DNA matches it firmly. Clone size appears in some rows only: once, few, many, or a class for an expanded clone.

- TRBD1 TRBJ1-4 TRBV2 TGTGCCAGCAGACTCGGACAGGGTTGGAATGAAAAACTGTTTTTT CASRLGQGWNEKLFF
- - TRBJ2-2 TRBV7-9 TGTGCCAGCAGCTTCCAGGGGGGTACCGGGGAGCTGTTTTTT CASSFQGGTGELFF
- - TRBJ2-3 TRBV19 TGTGCCAGTAGTATAGGGGGCAGAGTGACTAGCACAGATACGCAGTATTTT CASSIGGRVTSTDTQYF
- TRBD2 TRBJ2-7 TRBV7-6 TGTGCCAGCAGCTTACGGGAGGGCCGTGGTATGGGGCTCTACGAGCAGTACTTC CASSLREGRGMGLYEQYF
- TRBD1 TRBJ1-5 TRBV2 TGTGCCAGCAGCACCGGACAGGGGAAAGGTCAGCCCCAGCATTTT CASSTGQGKGQPQHF
- - TRBJ1-1 TRBV28 TGTGCCAGCAGTTTCTCAGGGGCGGCTGAAGCTTTCTTT CASSFSGAAEAFF
- TRBD1 TRBJ2-1 TRBV7-2 TGTGCCAGCAGCTTGGGACAGGGGGCTCTCTATGAGCAGTTCTTC CASSLGQGALYEQFF
- - TRBJ1-2 TRBV15 TGTGCCACCAGCAGGGGGAGGACGGGAGGCTACACCTTC CATSRGRTGGYTF
- - TRBJ1-2 TRBV18 TGTGCCAGCTCATCCGCCGACAGCCACTATGGCTACACCTTC CASSSADSHYGYTF
- TRBD1 TRBJ1-6 TRBV2 TGTGCCAGCACGGTAACAGGGGGTAATTCACCCCTCCACTTT CASTVTGGNSPLHF
- - TRBJ1-2 TRBV7-9 TGTGCCAGCAGCTTCCCCCCAGGGAACTATGGCTACACCTTC CASSFPPGNYGYTF
- - TRBJ2-7 TRBV6-5 TGTGCCAGCAGCGCGGATCGGTACGAGCAGTACTTC CASSADRYEQYF
- TRBD2 TRBJ2-1 TRBV27 TGTGCCAGCACGAGACTAGCTTTGGGGGAGCAGTTCTTC CASTRLALGEQFF
- TRBD1 TRBJ2-1 TRBV24-1 TGTGCCACCAGTGATACAGGGGCCGGGCTTGACGGTGAGCAGTTCTTC CATSDTGAGLDGEQFF
- TRBD1 TRBJ2-2 TRBV5-1 TGCGCCAGCAGCTTGACAGGGGTAAAGACCGGGGAGCTGTTTTTT CASSLTGVKTGELFF
- - TRBJ1-5 TRBV21-1 TGTGCCAGCAGCAATTTTAGACCCCAGCATTTT CASSNFRPQHF
- - TRBJ1-2 TRBV18 TGTGCCAGCTCACCACCGTTCTCGACAGCTAACTATGGCTACACCTTC CASSPPFSTANYGYTF
- - TRBJ2-3 TRBV6-5 TGTGCCAGCAGCATCCCAAGCACAGATACGCAGTATTTT CASSIPSTDTQYF
- TRBD1 TRBJ1-5 TRBV15 TGTGCCACCAGCAGTCTTTCAGGGGGCGGTCAGCCCCAGCATTTT CATSSLSGGGQPQHF
- - TRBJ1-6 TRBV4-1 TGCGCCAGCAGCCAAGCGTATAATTCACCCCTCCACTTT CASSQAYNSPLHF
- - TRBJ1-2 TRBV10-3 TGTGCCATCCGCCCGCAGGGGCAGGGGATCCTCTATGGCTACACCTTC CAIRPQGQGILYGYTF
once - TRBJ2-1 TRBV6-2/TRBV6-3 TGTGCCAGCAGTTACCAGCGGTACCCCTACAATGAGCAGTTCTTC CASSYQRYPYNEQFF
few TRBD1 TRBJ2-7 TRBV28 TGTGCCAGCAGTTTCAACAGGGGCACCTATGAGCAGTACTTC CASSFNRGTYEQYF
- - TRBJ2-3 TRBV5-6 TGTGCCAGCAGCTTGAGTCGGGGGACCCTGGGTCTTAGAGATACGCAGTATTTT CASSLSRGTLGLRDTQYF
- - TRBJ1-1 TRBV5-4 TGTGCCAGCAGCTTGGGGAGGGCAAACACTGAAGCTTTCTTT CASSLGRANTEAFF
- - TRBJ1-6 TRBV27 TGTGCCAGCAGTCAATCGTACAGGCAGAGTAATTCACCCCTCCACTTT CASSQSYRQSNSPLHF
once TRBD2 TRBJ2-5 TRBV6-6 TGTGCCAGCAGTTACGGGGGGGGTGGTCAAGAGACCCAGTACTTC CASSYGGGGQETQYF
- - TRBJ1-1 TRBV7-9 TGTGCCAGCAGCTCGACCGGCGGGGGCCACTTGAACACTGAAGCTTTCTTT CASSSTGGGHLNTEAFF